This paragraph covers one T cell receptor (beta chain) sequence. Its specificity is unknown. Primers: 60 Vbeta forward and 13 Jbeta reverse. Data came from immunoSEQ multiplex PCR; TCRdb stores just in-frame clones and leaves some out. This sample has about 180,000 clones, with around 81% found just once. There are 13 residues in the CDR3. The ends were cut back, 6 bases at V and 5 bases at J, with 14 bases in the middle. Germline CDR1 reads WSHSY; CDR2 reads SAAADI. This specimen belongs to a study of cytomegalovirus exposure and HLA in healthy donors. Study-wide findings and caveats: The authors enumerated 164 TCR beta chains as linked to cytomegalovirus. It is likely that the observed cluster of highly shared sequence variants was a sequencing artifact. Most of the TCR beta V segments (in an earlier analysis) were productive either about 87% or about 30% of the time. Differences between HLA loci emerged in a later analysis of TCR association rates, with DRB1 most and HLA-C fewest.

Sequenced input: PBMCs. The clonotype comes from a young woman in good health and CMV-seronegative. The rearrangement links TRBV10-2 to TRBJ2-7; TRBD2 might be the D (6 bases). CDR3 nucleotide sequence: TGCGCCAGCAGCCGATACGGGGGTAACGAGCAGTACTTC. This encodes CASSRYGGNEQYF.